The 8 T cell receptor beta chains in this list originate from one sample, sequenced in a study of control samples from healthy donors and cancer patients (TCRdb year 2020). The method behind the library was the immunoSEQ multiplex PCR assay. The table was pulled from immuneACCESS by TCRdb, which kept in-frame rearrangements only. Such tables lose some clones; where checked, under half of the loss comes from unresolved V genes, and the rest has no known cause. In this sample the table shows about 180,000 clones, approximately 92% of which occur a single time. The ten largest clones capture more than 1.3% of the sample. Source material: blood. The receptors stem from a man in his thirties or forties in good health.

The chain combines TRBV30 with TRBJ1-2; no firm D call. Trimming cost V 0 bases and J 8 bases, with 13 bases left between them. Germline CDR1 and CDR2: GTSNPN and SVGIG (reference sequence). The CDR3 contains 13 residues. The chain's CDR3 is CAWSVPRRPGYTF. CDR3 nucleotide sequence: TGTGCCTGGAGTGTACCACGGCGTCCGGGCTACACCTTC.

The rearrangement joins TRBV4-1 to TRBJ1-4; weak D call: TRBD1 (5 bases). The length of the CDR3 is 13 residues. Trimming removed 8 bases from V and 4 bases from J, with 11 bases in between. CDR1 MGHRA and CDR2 YSYEKL come from the germline V gene. The CDR3 DNA follows: TGCGCCAGCGGAGGGGACGTTAATGAAAAACTGTTTTTT. As protein: CASGGDVNEKLFF.

The chain couples TRBV6-2 or TRBV6-3 to TRBJ2-7, with D unresolved. Germline values: CDR1 MNHEY, CDR2 SVGEGT. Trimming took off 2 bases at V and 4 bases at J, with 24 bases between the two ends. The CDR3 has 18 amino acids. The CDR3 loop is CASSYRWVLPPPGYEQYF. CDR3 bases: TGTGCCAGCAGTTACCGCTGGGTCCTCCCCCCACCAGGTTACGAGCAGTACTTC.

In this sample, this clone turned up a few times. The CDR3 sequence is CASSQVVNSPLHF. CDR3 coding DNA: TGTGCCAGCAGCCAAGTGGTCAATTCACCCCTCCACTTT. The J gene is TRBJ1-6, the V gene TRBV14; no firm D call. The germline V and J ends were trimmed by 1 base and 7 bases, with 5 bases remaining between them. CDR1 and CDR2 from the germline V gene are SGHDN and FVKESK. The length of the CDR3 is 13 residues. The full variable domain, rest sourced from reference TRBV14 and TRBJ1-6, is EAGVTQFPSHSVIEKGQTVTLRCDPISGHDNLYWYRRVMGKEIKFLLHFVKESKQDESGMPNNRFLAERTGGTYSTLKVQPAELEDSGVYFCASSQVVNSPLHFGNGTRLTVT.

This chain joins TRBV5-1 and TRBJ2-1; the match to TRBD2 covers 14 bases. CDR1 is SGHRS and CDR2 is YFSETQ in the germline V gene. This CDR3 spans 15 amino acids. J gave up 9 bases and V 4 bases, and 6 bases lay outside the gene matches. DNA of the CDR3: TGCGCCAGCAGCCTGAGGACTAGCGGGAGGAGTGAGCAGTTCTTC. This codes for CASSLRTSGRSEQFF.

The chain combines TRBV4-1 with TRBJ1-2; 8 nucleotides align to TRBD1. V shed 1 base, J shed 7 bases, and the junction held 11 bases outside the gene matches. The CDR3 consists of 16 residues. Germline V gene data show CDR1 as MGHRA and CDR2 as YSYEKL. CDR3 sequence: CASSQGGQGAAGGYTF. CDR3 DNA sequence: TGCGCCAGCAGCCAAGGGGGGCAGGGGGCTGCGGGTGGCTACACCTTC.

The gene calls are TRBV6-5 and TRBJ1-5; no clear D. CDR1 MNHEY and CDR2 SVGAGI come from the germline V gene. There are 15 residues in the CDR3. V was trimmed by 10 bases and J by 0 bases, leaving 16 bases between them. This CDR3 reads CANSPSGNSNQPQHF. The CDR3 bases are TGTGCCAACAGCCCATCGGGAAATAGCAATCAGCCCCAGCATTTT.

A remark on this clone: The same CDR3 is also encoded by other DNA sequences in this sample. The V call is TRBV5-4, the J call TRBJ1-4; TRBD1 aligns across 9 bases. The CDR3 is 14 residues long. Germline V gene data show CDR1 as SGHNT and CDR2 as YYREEE (reference sequence). V lost 7 bases, J lost 5 bases, and 6 bases stayed unmatched. The CDR3 nucleotides are TGTGCCAGCGGGGGACAGGGATCCAATGAAAAACTGTTTTTT. This encodes CASGGQGSNEKLFF. The full variable domain, with the rest looked up from reference TRBV5-4 and TRBJ1-4, is ETGVTQSPTHLIKTRGQQVTLRCSSQSGHNTVSWYQQALGQGPQFIFQYYREEENGRGNFPPRFSGLQFPNYSSELNVNALELDDSALYLCASGGQGSNEKLFFGSGTQLSVL.